This record covers a single T cell receptor beta chain. Its target is not known. This sample is part of a study of cytomegalovirus exposure and HLA in healthy donors. The wider study: Around 85 million unique TCR sequences came from HLA-typed donors in an early release.

Both 60 Vbeta primers and 13 Jbeta primers went into the PCR. Repertoires were generated with immunoSEQ multiplex PCR, while TCRdb's copy carries only in-frame clones and drops some. The table includes around 150,000 clones, about 80% detected once. Study-wide results and limits: TRBV6-2, TRBV6-3 and other indistinguishable V segments were excluded.

With 3 bases clipped from V and 10 bases from J, the junction kept 13 bases outside the gene matches. There are 15 residues in the CDR3. Germline V CDR1 and CDR2: SNHLY, FYNNEI. Source material: PBMCs. The receptor's source is a man aged 35-49 years in good health and CMV-seropositive. The V call is TRBV2, the J call TRBJ2-3; 7 bases fit TRBD2. CDR3 in amino acids: CASSDLAANRMAQYF. The CDR3 DNA reads as TGTGCCAGCAGTGACCTAGCGGCCAATCGTATGGCGCAGTATTTT.